This TCR beta chain is drawn from a study of cytomegalovirus exposure and HLA in healthy donors. Turning to the study itself: There were 85 million or so unique TCRs (from HLA-typed donors) in an early data release. The study's findings and limits: TCR beta sequences numbering around 15,000 were associated with HLA alleles at 0.05 false discovery rate in a later analysis. V- and J-gene trimming in TCR beta was tied to a missense DCLRE1C variant by an analysis performed later.

This cohort consisted of healthy bone marrow donors. 13 Jbeta primers and 60 Vbeta primers were used for the PCR. Here immunoSEQ multiplex PCR was the method, and the copy in TCRdb shows in-frame clones only, minus some. Seen here are about 160,000 clones, around 88% observed once, and the top ten hold about 0.85%. Comments on this clone: Its antigen is not known.

Germline CDR1 is SGHRS and CDR2 is YFSETQ. The CDR3 spans 14 residues. Trimming stripped 3 bases from V and 4 bases from J, with 13 bases between. The chain uses TRBV5-1 and TRBJ1-1; no clear D. The clonotype was recovered from a woman younger than 45 in good health and CMV-seronegative. Sequencing was performed on PBMCs. The CDR3 DNA reads as TGCGCCAGCAGCTATGGTCCCGATAGCACTGAAGCTTTCTTT. It is translated as CASSYGPDSTEAFF.